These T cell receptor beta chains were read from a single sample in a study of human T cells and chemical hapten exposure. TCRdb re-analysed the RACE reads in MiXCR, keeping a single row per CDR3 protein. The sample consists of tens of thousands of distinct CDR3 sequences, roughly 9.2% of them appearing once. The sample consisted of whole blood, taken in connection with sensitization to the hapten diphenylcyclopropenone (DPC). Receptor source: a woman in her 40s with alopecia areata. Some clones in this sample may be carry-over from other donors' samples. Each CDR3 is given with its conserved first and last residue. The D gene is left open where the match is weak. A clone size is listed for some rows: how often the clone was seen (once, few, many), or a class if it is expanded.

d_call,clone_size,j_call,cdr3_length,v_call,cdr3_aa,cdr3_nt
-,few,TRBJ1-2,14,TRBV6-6,CASSLLPALYGYTF,TGTGCCAGCAGTCTATTACCCGCCTTGTATGGCTACACCTTC
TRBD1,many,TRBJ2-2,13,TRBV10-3,CAMGQEYTGELFF,TGTGCCATGGGACAGGAGTACACCGGGGAGCTGTTTTTT
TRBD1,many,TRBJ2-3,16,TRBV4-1,CASSQRAEGATDTQYF,TGCGCCAGCAGCCAGAGAGCTGAGGGGGCCACAGATACGCAGTATTTT
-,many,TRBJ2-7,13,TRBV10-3,CAISREGVSEQYF,TGTGCCATCAGTAGAGAGGGGGTAAGCGAGCAGTACTTC
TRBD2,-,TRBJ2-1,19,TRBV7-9,CASSPSVAGGLSSYNEQFF,TGTGCCAGCAGCCCCTCGGTCGCGGGGGGGCTAAGCTCCTACAATGAGCAGTTCTTC
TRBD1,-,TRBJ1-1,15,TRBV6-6,CASSFTGGGNTEAFF,TGTGCCAGCAGTTTTACAGGGGGCGGGAACACTGAAGCTTTCTTT
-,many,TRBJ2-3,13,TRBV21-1,CATSPRRTDTQYF,TGTGCGACAAGCCCTCGTAGAACAGATACGCAGTATTTT
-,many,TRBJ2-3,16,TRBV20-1,CSARDRGAGSPDTQYF,TGCAGTGCTAGAGATCGAGGGGCAGGTTCGCCAGATACGCAGTATTTT
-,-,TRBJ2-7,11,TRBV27,CASSLDPGQYF,TGTGCCAGCAGTTTAGATCCCGGGCAGTACTTC
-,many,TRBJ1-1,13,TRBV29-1,CSIRTHLNTEAFF,TGCAGCATCCGGACACACCTGAACACTGAAGCTTTCTTT
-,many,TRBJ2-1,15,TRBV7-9,CASSLRRGSYNEQFF,TGTGCCAGCAGCTTAAGGAGGGGTTCCTACAATGAGCAGTTCTTC
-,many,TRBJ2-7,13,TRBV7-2,CASSRMSSYEQYF,TGTGCCAGCAGCCGTATGAGTTCCTACGAGCAGTACTTC
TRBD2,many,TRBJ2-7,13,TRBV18,CASSPPGGYEQYF,TGTGCCAGCTCACCACCGGGGGGGTACGAGCAGTACTTC
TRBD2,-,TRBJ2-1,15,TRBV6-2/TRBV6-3,CASSYKRGGSNEQFF,TGTGCCAGCAGTTACAAGCGGGGGGGTAGTAATGAGCAGTTCTTC
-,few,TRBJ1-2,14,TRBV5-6,CASSLNREGYGYTF,TGTGCCAGCAGCTTGAACAGGGAAGGGTATGGCTACACCTTC
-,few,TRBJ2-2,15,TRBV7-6,CASSFLGGKVGELFF,TGTGCCAGCAGCTTCCTAGGGGGGAAGGTCGGGGAGCTGTTTTTT
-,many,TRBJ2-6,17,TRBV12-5,CASGLTTGTSGANVLTF,TGTGCTAGTGGTTTGACGACCGGGACCTCTGGGGCCAACGTCCTGACTTTC
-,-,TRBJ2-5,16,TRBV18,CASSSEFLDFQETQYF,TGTGCCAGCTCATCAGAGTTTCTAGACTTCCAAGAGACCCAGTACTTC
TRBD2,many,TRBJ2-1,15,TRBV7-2,CASSLVSLGGTEQFF,TGTGCCAGCAGCTTAGTAAGTCTCGGGGGGACTGAGCAGTTCTTC
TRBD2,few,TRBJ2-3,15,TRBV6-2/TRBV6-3,CASTLGLAGRDTQYF,TGTGCCAGCACCTTGGGACTAGCGGGGCGAGATACGCAGTATTTT
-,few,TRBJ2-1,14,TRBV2,CASSDFTGWNEQFF,TGTGCCAGCAGTGATTTCACAGGGTGGAATGAGCAGTTCTTC
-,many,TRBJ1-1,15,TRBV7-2,CASSSVGVGNTEAFF,TGTGCCAGCAGTTCGGTGGGAGTAGGGAACACTGAAGCTTTCTTT
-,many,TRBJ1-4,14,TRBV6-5,CASSNRGYNEKLFF,TGTGCCAGCAGTAACCGGGGATATAATGAAAAACTGTTTTTT
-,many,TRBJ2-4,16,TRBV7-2,CASSLETGVAKNIQYF,TGTGCCAGCAGCTTAGAGACAGGTGTAGCCAAAAACATTCAGTACTTC
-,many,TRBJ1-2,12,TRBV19,CASTHRNYGYTF,TGTGCCAGTACCCACAGGAACTATGGCTACACCTTC
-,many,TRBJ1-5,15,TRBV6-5,CASSATGKRTQPQHF,TGTGCCAGCAGTGCCACAGGGAAGAGGACTCAGCCCCAGCATTTT
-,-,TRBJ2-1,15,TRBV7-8,CASSNPLAGHNEQFF,TGTGCCAGCAGCAACCCCCTAGCCGGTCACAATGAGCAGTTCTTC
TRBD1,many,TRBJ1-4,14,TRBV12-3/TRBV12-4,CASRPGQLNEKLFF,TGTGCCAGCAGACCGGGACAGCTAAATGAAAAACTGTTTTTT
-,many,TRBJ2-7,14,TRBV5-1,CASSPDSLSYEQYF,TGCGCCAGCAGCCCGGACAGCCTCTCCTACGAGCAGTACTTC
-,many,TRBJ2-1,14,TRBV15,CATSRDGLSREQFF,TGTGCCACCAGCAGAGACGGACTCTCGAGGGAGCAGTTCTTC
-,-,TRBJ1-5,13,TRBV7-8,CASSWGLWEPQHF,TGTGCCAGCAGCTGGGGCCTCTGGGAGCCCCAGCATTTT
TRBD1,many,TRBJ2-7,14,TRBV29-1,CSVDVDRGSYEQYF,TGCAGCGTTGACGTGGACAGGGGGTCCTACGAGCAGTACTTC
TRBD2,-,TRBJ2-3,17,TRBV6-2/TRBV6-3,CASSYGASGASTDTQYF,TGTGCCAGCAGTTACGGAGCCAGCGGGGCGAGCACAGATACGCAGTATTTT
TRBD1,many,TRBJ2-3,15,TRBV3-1,CASSPGTGGAYTQYF,TGTGCCAGCAGCCCCGGGACAGGGGGCGCATATACGCAGTATTTT
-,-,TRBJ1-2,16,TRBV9,CASSLRGEGANYGYTF,TGTGCCAGCAGCCTCCGGGGGGAGGGGGCTAACTATGGCTACACCTTC
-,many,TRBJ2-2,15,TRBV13,CASSSHGQPRGELFF,TGTGCCAGCAGCTCCCACGGACAGCCCAGGGGGGAGCTGTTTTTT
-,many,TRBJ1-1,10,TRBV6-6,CASSWGGAFF,TGTGCCAGCAGTTGGGGTGGAGCTTTCTTT
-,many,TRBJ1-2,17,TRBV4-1,CASSQDPPRPINYGYTF,TGCGCCAGCAGCCAAGATCCCCCCAGGCCGATCAACTATGGCTACACCTTC
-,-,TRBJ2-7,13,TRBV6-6,CASSPQAGYEQYF,TGTGCCAGCAGTCCGCAGGCAGGATACGAGCAGTACTTC
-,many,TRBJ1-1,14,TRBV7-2,CASSSQDRHTEAFF,TGTGCCAGCAGCTCCCAGGACCGGCACACTGAAGCTTTCTTT
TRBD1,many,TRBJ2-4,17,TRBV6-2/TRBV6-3,CASSFVMDRSAKNIQYF,TGTGCCAGCAGTTTTGTCATGGACAGGTCTGCCAAAAACATTCAGTACTTC
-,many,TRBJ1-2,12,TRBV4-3,CASSSGPHGYTF,TGCGCCAGCAGCTCAGGCCCTCATGGCTACACCTTC
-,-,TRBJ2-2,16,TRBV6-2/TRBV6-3,CASINQGWTDTGELFF,TGTGCCAGCATTAATCAGGGCTGGACGGACACCGGGGAGCTGTTTTTT
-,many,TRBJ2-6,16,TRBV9,CASSATVILGANVLTF,TGTGCCAGCAGCGCTACAGTGATTCTGGGGGCCAACGTCCTGACTTTC
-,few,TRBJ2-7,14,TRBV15,CATSIFGAPYEQYF,TGTGCCACCAGCATCTTCGGAGCCCCCTACGAGCAGTACTTC
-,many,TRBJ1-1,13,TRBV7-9,CASSLKPGFEAFF,TGTGCCAGCAGCTTAAAGCCAGGTTTTGAAGCTTTCTTT
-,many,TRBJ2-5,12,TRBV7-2,CASSLEGLTQYF,TGTGCCAGCAGCTTAGAGGGTCTAACCCAGTACTTC
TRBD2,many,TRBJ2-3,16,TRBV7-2,CASSFPGTSGTDTQYF,TGTGCCAGCAGCTTTCCCGGGACTAGCGGCACAGATACGCAGTATTTT
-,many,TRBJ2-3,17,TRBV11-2,CASSLEGLGTTTDTQYF,TGTGCCAGCAGCTTAGAAGGGCTAGGGACCACCACAGATACGCAGTATTTT
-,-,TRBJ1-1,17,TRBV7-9,CASSLPLYRKVNTEAFF,TGTGCCAGCAGCTTACCCCTTTACAGGAAGGTGAACACTGAAGCTTTCTTT